This is a list of T cell receptor beta chains from one sample in a study of T-cell memory formation after mild COVID-19. From the 5' RACE reads, TCRdb called clonotypes with MiXCR, one entry per CDR3 protein. The table shows fewer than 650,000 distinct CDR3 sequences, with less than 25% occurring only once. Sequencing input: PBMCs or a T cell subset sorted from them (not recorded which). The receptors originated from an adult woman who had mild COVID-19 (a few samples of this study predate the infection). Cell type and time point are not known. The CDR3 runs from the conserved cysteine through the conserved F or W. Clone size, where shown, is once, few, many, or a class for clones that have expanded.

clone_size: .; j_call: TRBJ2-2; v_call: TRBV24-1; cdr3_aa: CATSDLSSGRGNTGELFF
clone_size: few; j_call: TRBJ2-1; v_call: TRBV18; cdr3_aa: CASSPQGFNEQFF
clone_size: .; j_call: TRBJ1-2; v_call: TRBV12-3/TRBV12-4; cdr3_aa: CASSQWGRDGYTF
clone_size: .; j_call: TRBJ2-2; v_call: TRBV15; cdr3_aa: CATSRDTGSELFF
clone_size: few; j_call: TRBJ2-5; v_call: TRBV24-1; cdr3_aa: CATSDAGTGEETQYF
clone_size: .; j_call: TRBJ2-3; v_call: TRBV24-1; cdr3_aa: CATSEPGLTDTQYF
clone_size: many; j_call: TRBJ2-1; v_call: TRBV7-8; cdr3_aa: CASSSGLADTYNEQFF
clone_size: .; j_call: TRBJ1-5; v_call: TRBV12-3/TRBV12-4; cdr3_aa: CASTSATARGRQPQHF
clone_size: .; j_call: TRBJ2-7; v_call: TRBV5-1; cdr3_aa: CASSPSGQLYEQYF
clone_size: few; j_call: TRBJ2-3; v_call: TRBV7-2; cdr3_aa: CASSSVLVGWRASTDTQYF
clone_size: .; j_call: TRBJ1-2; v_call: TRBV3-1; cdr3_aa: CASSQGSGRNYGYTF
clone_size: .; j_call: TRBJ2-6; v_call: TRBV6-6; cdr3_aa: CASSTSTGAGANVLTF
clone_size: few; j_call: TRBJ2-3; v_call: TRBV4-3; cdr3_aa: CASSQDWGTGTSTDTQYF
clone_size: few; j_call: TRBJ2-7; v_call: TRBV9; cdr3_aa: CASSEGTGSLISYEQYF
clone_size: few; j_call: TRBJ1-5; v_call: TRBV20-1; cdr3_aa: CSAMSRGGSYSNQPQHF
clone_size: .; j_call: TRBJ2-5; v_call: TRBV29-1; cdr3_aa: CSVEDPAETQYF
clone_size: few; j_call: TRBJ2-7; v_call: TRBV4-1; cdr3_aa: CASSQFLEFRGGYEQYF
clone_size: .; j_call: TRBJ2-5; v_call: TRBV6-1; cdr3_aa: CASGLRLARDRETQYF
clone_size: few; j_call: TRBJ1-1; v_call: TRBV7-8; cdr3_aa: CATHSPPGPNFWGTEAFF
clone_size: few; j_call: TRBJ2-2; v_call: TRBV3-1; cdr3_aa: CASSQGRGQDTGELFF
clone_size: few; j_call: TRBJ1-5; v_call: TRBV20-1; cdr3_aa: CSASLQGPQPQHF
clone_size: few; j_call: TRBJ2-3; v_call: TRBV5-1; cdr3_aa: CASSPISGRTDTQYF
clone_size: few; j_call: TRBJ1-2; v_call: TRBV7-9; cdr3_aa: CASSLGGVGYGYTF
clone_size: few; j_call: TRBJ1-2; v_call: TRBV5-5; cdr3_aa: CASSLAGQGASYTF
clone_size: .; j_call: TRBJ2-7; v_call: TRBV2; cdr3_aa: CASSEGTTYF
clone_size: .; j_call: TRBJ1-1; v_call: TRBV5-6; cdr3_aa: CASSFGWGNTEAFF
clone_size: .; j_call: TRBJ2-7; v_call: TRBV24-1; cdr3_aa: CATSDATGSPAHEQYF
clone_size: .; j_call: TRBJ1-4; v_call: TRBV12-3/TRBV12-4; cdr3_aa: CASSSNRAMGEKLFF
clone_size: few; j_call: TRBJ2-7; v_call: TRBV7-9; cdr3_aa: CASSRPGTPSYEQYF
clone_size: .; j_call: TRBJ2-7; v_call: TRBV7-7; cdr3_aa: CASSLGVGDSYEQYF
clone_size: .; j_call: TRBJ2-5; v_call: TRBV30; cdr3_aa: CAWSPRAGKKTQYF
clone_size: few; j_call: TRBJ2-6; v_call: TRBV4-3; cdr3_aa: CASSQEAGGYSGANVLTF
clone_size: few; j_call: TRBJ1-1; v_call: TRBV4-1; cdr3_aa: CASSWGEGNTEAFF
clone_size: .; j_call: TRBJ1-1; v_call: TRBV11-3; cdr3_aa: CASSPLKGTEAFF
clone_size: .; j_call: TRBJ1-5; v_call: TRBV7-9; cdr3_aa: CASSLVSGRVSQPQHF
clone_size: .; j_call: TRBJ2-3; v_call: TRBV27; cdr3_aa: CASSLSLPGLAVHTDTQYF
clone_size: few; j_call: TRBJ1-1; v_call: TRBV12-3/TRBV12-4; cdr3_aa: CASSLRQGAAEAFF
clone_size: many; j_call: TRBJ1-2; v_call: TRBV4-3; cdr3_aa: CASSPDRGSRGYTF
clone_size: few; j_call: TRBJ2-1; v_call: TRBV6-5; cdr3_aa: CASTRSGTDYNEQFF
clone_size: once; j_call: TRBJ2-1; v_call: TRBV24-1; cdr3_aa: CATSDPTGQSSYNEQFF
clone_size: once; j_call: TRBJ1-5; v_call: TRBV18; cdr3_aa: CASSFDRGGQPQHF
clone_size: once; j_call: TRBJ2-5; v_call: TRBV6-5; cdr3_aa: CASSRDRVTQYF
clone_size: few; j_call: TRBJ2-5; v_call: TRBV5-5; cdr3_aa: CASSPTSYSETQYF
clone_size: few; j_call: TRBJ2-1; v_call: TRBV6-5; cdr3_aa: CASSAIDRKQFF
clone_size: .; j_call: TRBJ2-1; v_call: TRBV20-1; cdr3_aa: CSSRDTTSGLYNEQFF